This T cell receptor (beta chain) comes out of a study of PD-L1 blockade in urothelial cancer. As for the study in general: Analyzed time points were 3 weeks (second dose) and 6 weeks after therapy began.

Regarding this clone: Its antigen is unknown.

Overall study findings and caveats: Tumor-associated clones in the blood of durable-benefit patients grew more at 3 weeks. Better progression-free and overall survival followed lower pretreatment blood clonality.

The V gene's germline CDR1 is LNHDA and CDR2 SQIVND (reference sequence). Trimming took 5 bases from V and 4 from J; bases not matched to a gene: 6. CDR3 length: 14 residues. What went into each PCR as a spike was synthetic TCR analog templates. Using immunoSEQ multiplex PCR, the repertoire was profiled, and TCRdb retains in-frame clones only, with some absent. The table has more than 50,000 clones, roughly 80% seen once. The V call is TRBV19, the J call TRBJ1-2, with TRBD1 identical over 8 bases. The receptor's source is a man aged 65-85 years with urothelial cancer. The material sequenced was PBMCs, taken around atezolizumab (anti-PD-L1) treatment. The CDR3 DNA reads TGTGCCAGTAGTCGACAGGGGCTGAGCTATGGCTACACCTTC. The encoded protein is CASSRQGLSYGYTF. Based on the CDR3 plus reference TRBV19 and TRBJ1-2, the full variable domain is DGGITQSPKYLFRKEGQNVTLSCEQNLNHDAMYWYRQDPGQGLRLIYYSQIVNDFQKGDIAEGYSVSREKKESFPLTVTSAQKNPTAFYLCASSRQGLSYGYTFGSGTRLTVV.